The source of this TCR beta chain is a study of blood T cells in healthy people across ages. Study conclusions and caveats: Long-lived and aged donors differed, with more naive CD4+ cells and higher diversity in the long-lived. Per million T cells, TCR beta diversity dropped roughly linearly as age increased.

Using a J-beta primer mix together with a sample-barcoded 5' primer, a second PCR was run for about 6 to 12 cycles. TCRdb re-analysed the 5' RACE reads in MiXCR, keeping a single row per CDR3 protein. The sample includes fewer than 950,000 distinct CDR3 sequences, around 36% of them seen just once. Regarding this clonotype: Antigen: not known.

Germline CDR1 and CDR2: LGHNT and FRNRAP. V dropped 6 bases and J dropped 3; count of bases not matched to a gene: 7. CDR3 length equals 14 residues. The source material was blood. This chain joins TRBV12-5 and TRBJ2-7, with 8 nucleotides matching TRBD1. This TCR was sampled from a young man in good health. The CDR3 nucleotides read TGTGCTAGTGGCCTCGGACAGGGACTCTACGAGCAGTACTTC. Protein: CASGLGQGLYEQYF.